The next 26 T cell receptor beta chains were all read from a single sample in a study of CD4+ T cells in melanoma. Libraries were prepared by immunoSEQ multiplex PCR; TCRdb keeps only in-frame clonotypes and omits some of them. The sample lists about 11,000 clones; approximately 74% were seen once. Sequencing was done on a sample of cells from a culture (not recorded whether cultured in vitro). Receptor source: a human donor with melanoma.

Only one count was recorded for this clone. This chain uses TRBV2 with TRBJ1-4; the D gene is possibly TRBD1 (5 bases). From germline, CDR1 is SNHLY and CDR2 FYNNEI. V lost 7 bases and J lost 10, with 22 bases in between. This CDR3 has 15 residues. The CDR3 loop reads CASMTLGQGLLKLFF. Written as DNA, the CDR3 is TGTGCCAGCATGACCCTGGGGCAAGGCCTGTTAAAACTGTTTTTT.

The CDR3: CASSSLAGGLTYNEQFF. DNA of the CDR3: TGTGCCAGCAGCTCTCTAGCGGGGGGGCTCACGTACAATGAGCAGTTCTTC. The rearrangement joins TRBV5-4 to TRBJ2-1; TRBD2 matches at 12 bases. The length of the CDR3 is 17 residues. The germline gives CDR1 SGHNT, CDR2 YYREEE (reference sequence). The V and J ends lost 3 bases and 4 bases, in that order; junction bases with no gene match: 8.

This clone was observed a few times. The V gene is TRBV5-1, the J gene TRBJ2-1, with no clear D. The germline gives CDR1 SGHRS, CDR2 YFSETQ. The length of the CDR3 is 13 residues. V was cut by 1 base and J by 6 bases, with 8 bases left in between. CDR3 DNA sequence: TGCGCCAGCAGCTTGCCAGGAGTCAATGAGCAGTTCTTC. The encoded protein is CASSLPGVNEQFF.

This chain connects TRBV2 to TRBJ1-4; D uncertain. Germline V lookup: CDR1 SNHLY, CDR2 FYNNEI. V was pared by 5 bases and J by 8 bases, with 12 bases between. The CDR3 sequence is 13 residues long. For the CDR3, the DNA is TGTGCCAGCAGTCTGCCCGAGGGAGAAAAACTGTTTTTT. Protein: CASSLPEGEKLFF. Variable domain in full (rest from reference TRBV2 and TRBJ1-4): EPEVTQTPSHQVTQMGQEVILRCVPISNHLYFYWYRQILGQKVEFLVSFYNNEISEKSEIFDDQFSVERPDGSNFTLKIRSTKLEDSAMYFCASSLPEGEKLFFGSGTQLSVL.

This sequence joins TRBV5-1 and TRBJ1-2, with 7 bases aligning to TRBD1. Trimming cost V 7 bases and J 2 bases; bases outside gene matches: 8. CDR1 and CDR2 (germline): SGHRS, YFSETQ. The CDR3 has 14 amino acids. The chain's CDR3 is CASGPDRPNYGYTF. Here the CDR3 DNA reads TGCGCCAGCGGGCCGGACAGGCCCAACTATGGCTACACCTTC.

The chain has TRBV18 and TRBJ1-2, with D unresolved. Germline V gives CDR1 KGHSH, CDR2 LQKENI. This CDR3 is built from 13 residues. Trimming removed 6 bases from V and 6 bases from J, with 14 bases in between. CDR3 sequence reads: CASSPKEGNGYTF. CDR3 DNA sequence: TGTGCCAGCTCCCCTAAAGAAGGGAATGGCTACACCTTC.

The genes are TRBV6-1 and TRBJ2-5; 14 bases are a match to TRBD2. CDR1 is MNHNS, CDR2 SASEGT, per germline. The ends lost 8 bases at V and 5 bases at J; junction bases unmatched: 4. The CDR3 consists of 14 residues. In nucleotides, the CDR3 is TGTGCCAGCCGGACTAGCGGGGGGTTGGAGACCCAGTACTTC. Translation: CASRTSGGLETQYF.

In its sample, this clone was seen once. The V and J genes are TRBV5-4 and TRBJ2-5; 8 bases map to TRBD2. CDR3 size: 15 residues. CDR1 is SGHNT and CDR2 is YYREEE in the germline V gene (reference sequence). After removal of 3 bases from V and 2 bases from J, the junction contained 6 bases not matched to a gene. As DNA, the CDR3 is TGTGCCAGCAGCTGGCCCGGGACTAGACAAGAGACCCAGTACTTC. It is translated as CASSWPGTRQETQYF.

This clone turned up a few times. The gene calls are TRBV14 and TRBJ1-6; no reliable D call. The germline V gene has CDR1 SGHDN and CDR2 FVKESK. V dropped 6 bases and J dropped 8 bases, with 14 bases sitting between them. The CDR3 covers 14 residues. For the CDR3, the DNA is TGTGCCAGCAGGGGCAGGAATTCCCATTCACCCCTCCACTTT. It yields the protein CASRGRNSHSPLHF.

This clone was seen a few times. CDR3 residues: CASSRKQFRDPEAFF. CDR3 DNA: TGCGCCAGCAGCCGGAAACAGTTCCGGGACCCTGAAGCTTTCTTT. V usage is TRBV5-1 and J usage is TRBJ1-1, with TRBD1 as a possible D gene (5 bases). Per the germline V gene, CDR1 is SGHRS and CDR2 is YFSETQ. CDR3 length: 15 residues. Trimming removed 4 bases at V and 6 bases at J, with 19 bases between. Filled out from reference TRBV5-1 and TRBJ1-1, the complete variable domain reads KAGVTQTPRYLIKTRGQQVTLSCSPISGHRSVSWYQQTPGQGLQFLFEYFSETQRNKGNFPGRFSGRQFSNSRSEMNVSTLELGDSALYLCASSRKQFRDPEAFFGQGTRLTVV.

The rearrangement uses TRBV10-2 and TRBJ1-1; perhaps TRBD1 as D (5 bases). The germline V and J ends were trimmed by 6 bases and 5 bases, with 16 bases remaining between them. From germline, CDR1 is WSHSY and CDR2 SAAADI. The CDR3 has 14 amino acids. As DNA, the CDR3 is TGCGCCAGCAGCCCCGATGGGTCAGGGACTGAAGCTTTCTTT. Protein: CASSPDGSGTEAFF.

The V call is TRBV13, the J call TRBJ2-5, with D perhaps TRBD2 (5 bases). Germline CDR1 reads PRHDT; CDR2 reads FYEKMQ (reference sequence). The CDR3 runs 14 residues. Trimming stripped 4 bases from V and 5 bases from J, with 14 bases between. In DNA form, the CDR3 reads TGTGCCAGCAGCTCCGTAGCTAGCAGTGAGACCCAGTACTTC. Translating gives CASSSVASSETQYF.

The chain has TRBV6-5 and TRBJ2-7; no clear D gene. The V and J ends lost 6 bases and 4 bases respectively, with 16 bases between them. The germline V gene encodes CDR1 MNHEY and CDR2 SVGAGI. The CDR3 spans 14 residues. The CDR3 loop reads CASSPSLWGYEQYF. In nucleotides, the CDR3 is TGTGCCAGCAGCCCGTCGCTATGGGGATACGAGCAGTACTTC.

V is TRBV5-1 and J is TRBJ1-5, with 7 bases lining up with TRBD1. Germline V gene lookup returns CDR1 SGHRS and CDR2 YFSETQ. The CDR3 runs to 15 residues. V gave up 1 base and J gave up 6 bases; unmatched junction bases: 7. Written as DNA, the CDR3 is TGCGCCAGCAGCTTGACAGGGGACGGTAGTCAGCCCCAGCATTTT. Protein product: CASSLTGDGSQPQHF. The full variable domain, completed using reference TRBV5-1 and TRBJ1-5, is KAGVTQTPRYLIKTRGQQVTLSCSPISGHRSVSWYQQTPGQGLQFLFEYFSETQRNKGNFPGRFSGRQFSNSRSEMNVSTLELGDSALYLCASSLTGDGSQPQHFGDGTRLSIL.

The rearrangement uses TRBV5-1 and TRBJ1-4; 8 bases match TRBD1. Trimming at V came to 1 base and at J to 8 bases, leaving 4 bases not matched to a gene. The length of the CDR3 is 14 residues. Per the germline V gene, CDR1 is SGHRS and CDR2 is YFSETQ. CDR3: CASSLQGASEKLFF. CDR3 in DNA: TGCGCCAGCAGCTTGCAGGGGGCTTCGGAAAAACTGTTTTTT.

The rearrangement joins TRBV4-2 to TRBJ2-5, with D tentatively TRBD1 or TRBD2 (5 bases each). Germline V gene data show CDR1 as LGHNA and CDR2 as YNFKEQ. V lost 0 bases, J lost 3 bases, and 11 bases lay in between. The CDR3 has 15 amino acids. The CDR3: CASSQDGGTKETQYF. The CDR3 DNA reads as TGTGCCAGCAGCCAAGATGGGGGAACTAAAGAGACCCAGTACTTC.

This clone was counted a few times. The CDR3 nucleotides read TGTGCCAGCAGCTTAGGGGGTTCGCAGGGCTACACCTTC. It codes for CASSLGGSQGYTF. The chain employs TRBV7-6 and TRBJ1-2; D is undetermined. Germline V gene lookup returns CDR1 SGHVS and CDR2 FNYEAQ. Trimming pared 1 base from V and 8 bases from J, leaving 11 bases between. This CDR3 spans 13 amino acids.

This clone was seen a few times. This chain links TRBV29-1 with TRBJ1-1; a weak D match, TRBD1 (5 bases). The ends were cut back, 5 bases at V and 5 bases at J, with 21 bases in the middle. CDR3 length: 15 amino acids. CDR1 and CDR2 (germline): SQVTM, ANQGSEA. CDR3 DNA sequence: TGCAGCGTTATCCCAGGGAATTTGGGGAGTACTGAAGCTTTCTTT. Protein: CSVIPGNLGSTEAFF.

V and J are TRBV5-1 and TRBJ1-1, with D unresolved. V was pared by 2 bases and J by 4 bases, with 9 bases between. CDR1 SGHRS and CDR2 YFSETQ come from the germline V gene. The CDR3 spans 13 residues. CDR3 DNA sequence: TGCGCCAGCAGCTTAGAGACCTCCACTGAAGCTTTCTTT. Its protein product is CASSLETSTEAFF.

The chain combines TRBV5-4 with TRBJ2-4; 7 nucleotides line up with TRBD1. V trimming: 4 bases; J trimming: 6 bases; junction bases outside the gene matches: 4. This CDR3 region has 13 residues. Germline loops: CDR1 SGHNT, CDR2 YYREEE (reference sequence). In DNA, the CDR3 is TGTGCCAGCAGCGCGGACAGGTTAAACATTCAGTACTTC. Translating gives CASSADRLNIQYF. The complete variable domain, with remaining parts taken from reference TRBV5-4 and TRBJ2-4, reads ETGVTQSPTHLIKTRGQQVTLRCSSQSGHNTVSWYQQALGQGPQFIFQYYREEENGRGNFPPRFSGLQFPNYSSELNVNALELDDSALYLCASSADRLNIQYFGAGTRLSVL.

The chain has TRBV10-3 and TRBJ2-1; D call uncertain. CDR1 is ENHRY and CDR2 is SYGVKD in the germline V gene. Trimming stripped 10 bases from V and 0 bases from J, with 13 bases between. The CDR3 has 14 amino acids. CDR3: CATSGQSSYNEQFF. In DNA form, the CDR3 reads TGTGCCACCTCAGGCCAGAGCTCCTACAATGAGCAGTTCTTC.

The rearrangement joins TRBV18 to TRBJ2-1, with D possibly matching TRBD1 (5 bases). Germline lookup yields CDR1 KGHSH and CDR2 LQKENI. V was pared by 3 bases and J by 6 bases, with 18 bases between. The CDR3 consists of 16 residues. CDR3 protein: CASSPQGIETANEQFF. CDR3 sequence (DNA): TGTGCCAGCTCACCCCAGGGTATTGAAACTGCCAATGAGCAGTTCTTC.

V usage is TRBV2 and J usage is TRBJ1-4; perhaps TRBD1 as D (6 bases). Germline V CDR1 and CDR2: SNHLY, FYNNEI. The CDR3 covers 16 residues. Between the trimmed V and J ends, which lost 8 bases and 0 bases, there was a span of 16 bases. Here the CDR3 reads CASCFGDTSTNEKLFF. CDR3 bases: TGTGCCAGCTGTTTCGGGGACACTTCAACTAATGAAAAACTGTTTTTT.

The chain combines TRBV2 with TRBJ1-5; D gene ambiguous. From germline, CDR1 is SNHLY and CDR2 FYNNEI. Trimming shortened V by 1 base and J by 5 bases, and 6 bases separated the two germline ends. The CDR3 contains 13 residues. As DNA, the CDR3 is TGTGCCAGCAGTGAAGACAGTCATCAGCCCCAGCATTTT. It codes for CASSEDSHQPQHF.

The chain couples TRBV7-6 to TRBJ2-3, with TRBD2 matching 11 bases. The CDR3 length is 16 residues. Germline V gives CDR1 SGHVS, CDR2 FNYEAQ. The trim removed 5 bases at V and 3 bases at J, leaving 7 bases unmatched. The CDR3 DNA reads TGTGCCAGCAGCCACCGGCTAGCGGGGGGTACAGATACGCAGTATTTT. Encoded protein: CASSHRLAGGTDTQYF.

In the case of this clone: Other DNA sequences within the sample encode an identical CDR3. The rearrangement joins TRBV5-4 to TRBJ1-2; D ambiguous. The CDR3 is 14 residues long. Deletions cut 1 base from V and 2 bases from J, with 9 bases between. Germline-derived CDR1 and CDR2 are SGHNT and YYREEE (reference sequence). The CDR3 region has the DNA TGTGCCAGCAGCTTGCGAGGGTACAACTATGGCTACACCTTC. This sequence encodes CASSLRGYNYGYTF.